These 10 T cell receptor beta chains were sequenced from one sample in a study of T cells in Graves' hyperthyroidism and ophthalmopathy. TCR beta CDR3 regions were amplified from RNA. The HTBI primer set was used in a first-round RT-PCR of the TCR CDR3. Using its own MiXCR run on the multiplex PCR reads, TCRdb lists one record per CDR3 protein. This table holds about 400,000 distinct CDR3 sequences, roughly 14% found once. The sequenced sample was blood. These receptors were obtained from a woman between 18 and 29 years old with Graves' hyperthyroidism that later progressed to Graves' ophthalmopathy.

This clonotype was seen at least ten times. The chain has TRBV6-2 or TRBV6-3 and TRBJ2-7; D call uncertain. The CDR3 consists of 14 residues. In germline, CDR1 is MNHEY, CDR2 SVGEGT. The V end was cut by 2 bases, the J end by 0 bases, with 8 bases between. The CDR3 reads CASSYADGSYEQYF. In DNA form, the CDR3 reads TGTGCCAGCAGTTACGCGGACGGCTCCTACGAGCAGTACTTC.

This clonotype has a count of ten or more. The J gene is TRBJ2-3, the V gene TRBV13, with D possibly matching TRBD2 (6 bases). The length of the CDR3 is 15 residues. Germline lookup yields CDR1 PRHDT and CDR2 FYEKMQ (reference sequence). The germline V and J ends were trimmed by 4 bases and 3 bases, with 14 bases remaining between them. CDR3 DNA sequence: TGTGCCAGCAGCTCGGACCTGCGGGATACAGATACGCAGTATTTT. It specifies CASSSDLRDTDTQYF.

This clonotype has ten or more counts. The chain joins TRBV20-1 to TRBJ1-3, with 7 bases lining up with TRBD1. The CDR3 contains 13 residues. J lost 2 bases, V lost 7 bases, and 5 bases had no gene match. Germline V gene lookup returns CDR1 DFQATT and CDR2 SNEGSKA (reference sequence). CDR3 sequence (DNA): TGCAGTGGCAATACAGGGGCTGGAAACACCATATATTTT. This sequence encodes CSGNTGAGNTIYF.

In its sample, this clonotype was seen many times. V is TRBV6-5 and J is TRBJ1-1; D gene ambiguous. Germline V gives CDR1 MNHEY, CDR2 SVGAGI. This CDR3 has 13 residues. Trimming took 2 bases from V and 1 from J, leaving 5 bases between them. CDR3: CASSYPPNTEAFF. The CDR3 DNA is TGTGCCAGCAGTTACCCGCCGAACACTGAAGCTTTCTTT.

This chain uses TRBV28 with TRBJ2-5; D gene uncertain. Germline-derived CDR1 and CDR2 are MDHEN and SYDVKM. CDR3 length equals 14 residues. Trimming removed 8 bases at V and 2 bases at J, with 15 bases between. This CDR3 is CASGRLRAQETQYF. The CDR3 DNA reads TGTGCCAGCGGTCGTTTACGGGCTCAAGAGACCCAGTACTTC.

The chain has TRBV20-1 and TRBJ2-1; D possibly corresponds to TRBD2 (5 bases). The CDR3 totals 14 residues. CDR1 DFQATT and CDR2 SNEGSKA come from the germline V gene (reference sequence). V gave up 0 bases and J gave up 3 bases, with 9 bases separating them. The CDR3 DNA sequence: TGCAGTGCTAGAGAACGGGGTAACTACAATGAGCAGTTCTTC. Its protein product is CSARERGNYNEQFF.

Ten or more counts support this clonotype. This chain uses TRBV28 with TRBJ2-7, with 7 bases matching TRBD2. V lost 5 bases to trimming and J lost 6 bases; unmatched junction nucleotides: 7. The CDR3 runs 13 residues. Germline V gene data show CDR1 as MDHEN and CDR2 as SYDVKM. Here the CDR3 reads CASSTSVLGEQYF. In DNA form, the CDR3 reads TGTGCCAGCAGTACTAGCGTCCTTGGCGAGCAGTACTTC.

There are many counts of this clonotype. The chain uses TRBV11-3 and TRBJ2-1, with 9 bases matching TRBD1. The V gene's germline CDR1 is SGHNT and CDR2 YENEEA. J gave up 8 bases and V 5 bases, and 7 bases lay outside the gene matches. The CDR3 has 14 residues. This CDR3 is CASSQGQGVDEQFF. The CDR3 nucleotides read TGTGCCAGCAGCCAGGGACAGGGAGTGGATGAGCAGTTCTTC. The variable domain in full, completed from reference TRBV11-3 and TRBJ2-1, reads EAGVVQSPRYKIIEKKQPVAFWCNPISGHNTLYWYLQNLGQGPELLIRYENEEAVDDSQLPKDRFSAERLKGVDSTLKIQPAELGDSAVYLCASSQGQGVDEQFFGPGTRLTVL.

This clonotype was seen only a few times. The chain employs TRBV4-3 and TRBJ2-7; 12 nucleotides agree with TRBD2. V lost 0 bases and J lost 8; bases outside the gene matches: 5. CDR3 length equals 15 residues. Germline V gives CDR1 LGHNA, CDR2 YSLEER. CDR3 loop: CASSQERLAGVKQYF. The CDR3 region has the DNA TGCGCCAGCAGCCAAGAAAGACTAGCGGGAGTCAAGCAGTACTTC.

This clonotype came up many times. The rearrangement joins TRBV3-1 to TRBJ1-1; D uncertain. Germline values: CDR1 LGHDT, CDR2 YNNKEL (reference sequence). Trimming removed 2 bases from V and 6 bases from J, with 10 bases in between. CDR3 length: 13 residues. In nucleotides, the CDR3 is TGTGCCAGCAGCCAATTACGGAGGTCTGAAGCTTTCTTT. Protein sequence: CASSQLRRSEAFF.